The clone carrying this T cell receptor (beta chain) was counted only a few times. The sample is drawn from a study of OX40 agonist ivuxolimab in advanced cancers. Profiled with immunoSEQ multiplex PCR; TCRdb holds only in-frame clones, not every one. The table has approximately 100,000 clones, 80% to 95% seen once. The CDR3 runs 17 residues. Trimming left V 4 bases short and J 3 bases short, with 21 bases between. Per the germline V gene, CDR1 is MDHEN and CDR2 is SYDVKM. A history of autoimmune disease or systemic immunosuppression excluded patients. The gene calls are TRBV28 and TRBJ1-1; unclear D gene. The origin of this receptor is an adult with an advanced solid tumor such as melanoma, head and neck, liver or kidney cancer. The sequencing used CD4+ or CD8+ T cells sorted from blood, collected in a trial of the OX40 agonist ivuxolimab. The CDR3 here is CASSSGPGPRRDTEAFF. CDR3 DNA sequence: TGTGCCAGCAGTTCCGGCCCCGGACCCCGTAGGGACACTGAAGCTTTCTTT.